This T cell receptor beta chain was observed in a study of cytomegalovirus exposure and HLA in healthy donors. Whole-study findings and limits: A cluster of highly shared sequence variants was likely a sequencing artifact. Accurate predictions that matched the HLA-A and HLA-B alleles of most subjects were reportedly made from TCR beta sequences. In a later analysis, the majority of CMV-associated beta chains seemingly showed HLA restriction.

Turning to this clone: The antigen is not known.

This PCR relied on a set of 60 Vbeta primers and 13 Jbeta primers. Assay used: immunoSEQ multiplex PCR; TCRdb lists only in-frame clones, some missing. The sample consists of about 140,000 clones, 70% to 85% of them appearing once. V lost 7 bases and J lost 4; bases outside the gene matches: 8. The CDR3 runs to 15 residues. Per germline, CDR1 ENHRY and CDR2 SYGVKD. Sequenced sample: PBMCs. This TCR was sampled from a middle-aged woman in good health and CMV-seronegative. This rearrangement joins TRBV10-3 to TRBJ2-1; 9 bases match TRBD2. The chain's CDR3 is CAITAGTSYYNEQFF. The CDR3 nucleotides read TGTGCCATCACCGCCGGGACTAGCTATTACAATGAGCAGTTCTTC.